Shown below are 19 T cell receptor beta chains from a single sample sequenced in a study of cytomegalovirus exposure and HLA in healthy donors. 60 Vbeta and 13 Jbeta primers were used in PCR. The table came from immunoSEQ multiplex PCR; TCRdb's copy has only in-frame clones and leaves some out. The sample holds around 90,000 clones, nearly 80% seen once. The sequenced sample was PBMCs. The receptors come from a woman in her 40s in good health and CMV-seronegative.

The chain has TRBV11-3 and TRBJ2-3; 8 bases are shared with TRBD1. V gave up 2 bases and J gave up 2 bases; unmatched junction bases: 3. Germline CDR1 SGHNT, CDR2 YENEEA. This CDR3 contains 15 residues. CDR3 in DNA: TGTGCCAGCAGCTTAACAGGGGGTTTCACAGATACGCAGTATTTT. Protein sequence: CASSLTGGFTDTQYF.

This chain joins TRBV19 and TRBJ1-2; possibly TRBD1 for D (5 bases). Germline assignment: CDR1 LNHDA and CDR2 SQIVND (reference sequence). V lost 5 bases and J 5 bases, leaving 6 bases between the germline ends. The CDR3 has 11 amino acids. CDR3 sequence (DNA): TGTGCCAGTAGTCCAGGGTATGGCTACACCTTC. It encodes CASSPGYGYTF. Combining the CDR3 with reference TRBV19 and TRBJ1-2 gives the whole variable domain DGGITQSPKYLFRKEGQNVTLSCEQNLNHDAMYWYRQDPGQGLRLIYYSQIVNDFQKGDIAEGYSVSREKKESFPLTVTSAQKNPTAFYLCASSPGYGYTFGSGTRLTVV.

In this sample, this clone turned up once. The rearrangement joins TRBV2 to TRBJ2-3, with D possibly matching TRBD1 (5 bases). CDR1 is SNHLY, CDR2 FYNNEI, per germline. The CDR3 consists of 17 residues. V was pared by 2 bases and J by 0 bases, with 15 bases between. The CDR3 sequence: CASSETRQPFSTDTQYF. The CDR3 coding sequence is TGTGCCAGCAGTGAAACAAGACAGCCCTTCAGCACAGATACGCAGTATTTT.

This sequence joins TRBV5-1 and TRBJ2-1, with TRBD1 as a possible D gene (5 bases). The CDR3 contains 15 residues. Between the trimmed V and J ends, which lost 4 bases and 0 bases, there was a span of 11 bases. The germline V gene encodes CDR1 SGHRS and CDR2 YFSETQ. The CDR3: CASSRSGASYNEQFF. The CDR3 DNA reads TGCGCCAGCAGCAGGTCTGGGGCCTCCTACAATGAGCAGTTCTTC.

The rearrangement joins TRBV6-6 to TRBJ1-1; D might be TRBD1 (6 bases). Trimming took 5 bases from V and 4 from J, leaving 20 bases between them. The germline V gene encodes CDR1 MNHNY and CDR2 SVGAGI (reference sequence). The CDR3 length is 16 residues. CDR3 sequence reads: CASSPRGTGIATEAFF. The CDR3 bases are TGTGCCAGCAGTCCACGAGGAACAGGGATCGCCACTGAAGCTTTCTTT.

CDR3: CSAGTSGWSEQFF. As DNA, the CDR3 is TGCAGCGCCGGGACTAGCGGTTGGAGTGAGCAGTTCTTC. The chain carries TRBV29-1 and TRBJ2-1; 11 bases are shared with TRBD2. This CDR3 is built from 13 residues. V lost 7 bases to trimming and J lost 9 bases; unmatched junction nucleotides: 8. Looked up from germline, CDR1 is SQVTM and CDR2 is ANQGSEA.

The rearrangement uses TRBV25-1 and TRBJ1-4; 11 bases match TRBD1. The CDR3 is 15 residues long. Germline CDR1 reads MGHDK; CDR2 reads SYGVNS. J gave up 13 bases and V 5 bases, and 12 bases lay outside the gene matches. In nucleotides, the CDR3 is TGTGCCAGCAGTCGCTCCGGGACAGGGGGTTGGCGACTGTTTTTT. Translation gives CASSRSGTGGWRLFF.

This clone was seen once. J is TRBJ1-2 and V is TRBV28; a weak D match, TRBD1 (5 bases). Trimming took off 5 bases at V and 3 bases at J, with 16 bases between the two ends. CDR1 and CDR2 from the germline V gene are MDHEN and SYDVKM. CDR3 length: 15 residues. CDR3 region: CASSRPRASDYGYTF. DNA for the CDR3: TGTGCCAGCAGTCGCCCCAGGGCTTCGGACTATGGCTACACCTTC.

The gene calls are TRBV28 and TRBJ1-2; 7 nucleotides agree with TRBD1. The CDR3 totals 15 residues. Trimming took 5 bases from V and 3 from J; bases not matched to a gene: 9. CDR1 MDHEN and CDR2 SYDVKM come from the germline V gene. The CDR3 DNA sequence: TGTGCCAGCAGTCAGAGGGACAGACCGTACTATGGCTACACCTTC. Translated, it gives CASSQRDRPYYGYTF.

This clone was seen more than once but under ten times. The V gene is TRBV5-1, the J gene TRBJ2-7, with 10 bases aligning to TRBD2. The CDR3 has 15 residues. Germline V gene lookup returns CDR1 SGHRS and CDR2 YFSETQ. The V segment lost 5 bases and the J segment 6 bases; nucleotides outside the gene matches: 11. DNA of the CDR3: TGCGCCAGCAGTCGCTTTATAGCGGGAGGCCGCGAGCAGTACTTC. As protein: CASSRFIAGGREQYF.

The V and J genes are TRBV18 and TRBJ2-4; D may be TRBD2 (5 bases). CDR1 KGHSH and CDR2 LQKENI come from the germline V gene. The V end was cut by 5 bases, the J end by 0 bases, with 8 bases between. The CDR3 contains 14 residues. The CDR3 DNA sequence: TGTGCCAGCTCATCAGGACTAGCCAAAAACATTCAGTACTTC. Encoded protein: CASSSGLAKNIQYF.

This chain joins TRBV5-4 and TRBJ2-2; a weak D match, TRBD2 (6 bases). This CDR3 contains 18 residues. V lost 2 bases and J lost 4, with 21 bases in between. The germline V gene has CDR1 SGHNT and CDR2 YYREEE (reference sequence). The CDR3 DNA follows: TGTGCCAGCAGCTTCGGAGGGTCGGCGGGATGGCGCACCGGGGAGCTGTTTTTT. This gives the protein CASSFGGSAGWRTGELFF. Full variable domain (outside the CDR3, taken from reference TRBV5-4 and TRBJ2-2): ETGVTQSPTHLIKTRGQQVTLRCSSQSGHNTVSWYQQALGQGPQFIFQYYREEENGRGNFPPRFSGLQFPNYSSELNVNALELDDSALYLCASSFGGSAGWRTGELFFGEGSRLTVL.

V is TRBV2 and J is TRBJ1-1; TRBD1 matches at 7 bases. The germline CDR1 and CDR2 sequences are SNHLY and FYNNEI. The CDR3 length is 15 residues. With V trimmed by 4 bases and J by 2 bases, 7 bases remained unmatched. The CDR3 DNA is TGTGCCAGCAGTGGACAGGGTAAGGCTAACACTGAAGCTTTCTTT. As protein: CASSGQGKANTEAFF.

This clone was picked up many times. The chain couples TRBV10-1 to TRBJ1-3, with D perhaps TRBD1 (6 bases). Germline V gives CDR1 WNHNN, CDR2 SYGVQD (reference sequence). V was pared by 3 bases and J by 3 bases, with 12 bases between. The CDR3 is 15 residues long. The CDR3 DNA is TGCGCCAGCAGTGAACCCGGACAGTTTGGAAACACCATATATTTT. This gives the protein CASSEPGQFGNTIYF.

V is TRBV7-2 and J is TRBJ2-1; D remains ambiguous. Trimming took off 0 bases at V and 6 bases at J, with 9 bases between the two ends. This CDR3 is 14 amino acids long. CDR1 is SGHTA and CDR2 is FQGNSA in the germline V gene. The CDR3 reads CASSLAARSNEQFF. The CDR3 nucleotides read TGTGCCAGCAGCTTAGCTGCTAGGTCCAATGAGCAGTTCTTC.

The V gene is TRBV19, the J gene TRBJ2-1, with 9 positions matching TRBD2. With 5 bases clipped from V and 4 bases from J, the junction kept 3 bases outside the gene matches. In germline, CDR1 is LNHDA, CDR2 SQIVND (reference sequence). This CDR3 region has 14 residues. CDR3 amino acids: CASSLTSGYNEQFF. The CDR3, as DNA: TGTGCCAGTAGTCTGACTAGCGGTTACAATGAGCAGTTCTTC. Together with reference TRBV19 and TRBJ2-1, the CDR3 gives the full variable domain: DGGITQSPKYLFRKEGQNVTLSCEQNLNHDAMYWYRQDPGQGLRLIYYSQIVNDFQKGDIAEGYSVSREKKESFPLTVTSAQKNPTAFYLCASSLTSGYNEQFFGPGTRLTVL.

CDR3 sequence (DNA): TGTGCCTGGGGGACAGGAGATAATGAAAAACTGTTTTTT. It encodes CAWGTGDNEKLFF. The chain carries TRBV30 and TRBJ1-4; TRBD1 matches at 8 bases. Germline CDR1 and CDR2: GTSNPN and SVGIG (reference sequence). The CDR3 has 13 residues. The ends lost 5 bases at V and 4 bases at J; junction bases unmatched: 3.

There are a few counts of this clone. This sequence joins TRBV12-5 and TRBJ2-2; 10 bases match TRBD2. Losses at the gene ends were 3 bases for V and 5 bases for J; bases not matched to a gene: 12. Germline-derived CDR1 and CDR2 are LGHNT and FRNRAP. This CDR3 has 18 residues. The CDR3 DNA is TGTGCTAGTGGTTTATTAGCGGGAGGCCAGCTGGGGACCGGGGAGCTGTTTTTT. Amino acids: CASGLLAGGQLGTGELFF.

This chain's CDR3 is CASGRTGELFF. The CDR3 DNA follows: TGTGCCAGCGGGCGAACCGGGGAGCTGTTTTTT. The chain uses TRBV6-1 and TRBJ2-2; the D is unclear. CDR1 is MNHNS, CDR2 SASEGT, per germline. The CDR3 loop spans 11 amino acids. Trimming cost V 8 bases and J 5 bases, with 6 bases left between them.